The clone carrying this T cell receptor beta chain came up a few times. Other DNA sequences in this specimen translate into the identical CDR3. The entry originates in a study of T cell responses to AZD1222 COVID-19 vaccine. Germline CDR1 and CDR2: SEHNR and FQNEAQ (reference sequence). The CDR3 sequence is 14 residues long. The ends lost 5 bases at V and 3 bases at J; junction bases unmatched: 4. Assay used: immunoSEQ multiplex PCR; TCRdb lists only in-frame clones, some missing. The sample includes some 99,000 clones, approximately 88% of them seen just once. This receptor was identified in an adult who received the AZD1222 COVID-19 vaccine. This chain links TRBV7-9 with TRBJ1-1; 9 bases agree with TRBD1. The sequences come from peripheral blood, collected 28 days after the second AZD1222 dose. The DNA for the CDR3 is TGTGCCAGCAGCCCACAGGGGGCGTACACTGAAGCTTTCTTT. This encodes CASSPQGAYTEAFF.